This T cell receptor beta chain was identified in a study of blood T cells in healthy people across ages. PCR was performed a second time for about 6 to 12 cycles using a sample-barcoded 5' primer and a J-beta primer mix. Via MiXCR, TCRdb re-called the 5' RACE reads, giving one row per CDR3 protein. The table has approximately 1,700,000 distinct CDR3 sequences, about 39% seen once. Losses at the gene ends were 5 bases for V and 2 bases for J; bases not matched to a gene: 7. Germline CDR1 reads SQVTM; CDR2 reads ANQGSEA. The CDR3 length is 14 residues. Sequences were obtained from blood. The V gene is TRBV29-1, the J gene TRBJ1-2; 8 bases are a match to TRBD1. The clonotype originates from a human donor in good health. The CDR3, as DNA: TGCAGCGTTTTGTCGGACAGGGCGAACTATGGCTACACCTTC. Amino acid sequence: CSVLSDRANYGYTF.